This entry features one TCR beta chain sequence. What it recognizes is unknown. Clones were sequenced by immunoSEQ multiplex PCR, and TCRdb holds only the in-frame ones, with some missing. The sample shows around 180,000 clones, around 90% of them seen only once. The sample originates from a study of T cell responses to AZD1222 COVID-19 vaccine. Findings and limits, study-wide: Dominant CD4 TCR responses targeted spike regions 160-218 and 743-854. Two AZD1222 administrations were followed by greater Spike-specific TCR breadth and depth. Seropositive at baseline were only six AZD1222 recipients.

The clonotype comes from an adult in good health. The sequencing here drew on peripheral blood, taken on day 0 of AZD1222 vaccination.

This chain's CDR3 is CSVIWPSRTGELFF. The CDR3 nucleotides read TGCAGCGTTATATGGCCTAGCAGGACCGGGGAGCTGTTTTTT. V usage is TRBV29-1 and J usage is TRBJ2-2; weak D call: TRBD2 (5 bases). The CDR3 is 14 residues long. V shed 5 bases and J shed 5 bases, with 15 bases lying between them. Looked up from germline, CDR1 is SQVTM and CDR2 is ANQGSEA.